This T cell receptor beta chain is from a study of OX40 agonist ivuxolimab in advanced cancers. Clones were read by immunoSEQ multiplex PCR, and TCRdb kept only the in-frame ones, dropping some. The table shows about 82,000 clones, with around four fifths occurring only once. Worth noting for this clone: Its antigen is unidentified. Relative to the germline gene, one junction end is altered; a read error may explain this. Other DNA sequences in the same sample also yield this CDR3.

Notes on the study in general: Determination of antigen specificity was not performed for the expanded peripheral T cells.

The CDR3 loop spans 13 amino acids. From germline, CDR1 is MNHNS and CDR2 SASEGT. The sample here was CD4+ or CD8+ T cells sorted from blood, taken in a trial of the OX40 agonist ivuxolimab. V usage is TRBV6-1 and J usage is TRBJ2-7, with 7 bases that match TRBD1. This receptor was identified in an adult with an advanced solid tumor such as melanoma, head and neck, liver or kidney cancer. As DNA, the CDR3 is TGCGCCAGCAGCCCGGGACAGACCTACGAGCAGTACTTC. This sequence encodes CASSPGQTYEQYF.